The 9 T cell receptor beta chains in this list originate from one sample, sequenced in a study of cytomegalovirus exposure and HLA in healthy donors. The PCR used 60 Vbeta and 13 Jbeta primers. Produced via immunoSEQ multiplex PCR; TCRdb's table is partial and in-frame only. This table has 150,000 or so clones, around 78% appearing once. The material sequenced was PBMCs. Every receptor here comes from a woman aged 18-29 years in good health and CMV-seronegative.

This clone was counted a few times. The chain combines TRBV10-3 with TRBJ2-3, with 7 bases identical to TRBD2. This CDR3 has 13 residues. CDR1 ENHRY and CDR2 SYGVKD come from the germline V gene. Trimming at V came to 11 bases and at J to 1 base, leaving 6 bases not matched to a gene. CDR3 sequence (DNA): TGTGCCTCCCGACTAGCCGGCACAGATACGCAGTATTTT. This translates into CASRLAGTDTQYF.

The chain recombines TRBV7-9 with TRBJ2-7; 10 positions agree with TRBD1. J lost 1 base, V lost 1 base, and 10 bases had no gene match. The germline V gene encodes CDR1 SEHNR and CDR2 FQNEAQ (reference sequence). The CDR3 contains 18 residues. The CDR3 protein is CASSLEWARDRGSYEQYF. Written as DNA, the CDR3 is TGTGCCAGCAGCTTAGAGTGGGCCCGGGACAGGGGATCCTACGAGCAGTACTTC.

Comment on this clone: Sequence at one end of the junction differs from germline and may be a read error. Other DNA variants within this sample encode the same CDR3. CDR3 nucleotide sequence: TGTGCCAGTAGCTTAGTCGGGACTAGCGGCATTAAAGAGACCCAGTACTTC. It encodes CASSLVGTSGIKETQYF. The chain carries TRBV7-8 and TRBJ2-5, with 11 bases matching TRBD2. Germline CDR1 SGHVS, CDR2 FQNEAQ. CDR3 length equals 17 residues.

This chain links TRBV10-3 with TRBJ2-7; TRBD1 matches 9 bases. The CDR3 totals 14 residues. J lost 3 bases, V lost 2 bases, and 2 bases had no gene match. Germline V gives CDR1 ENHRY, CDR2 SYGVKD. In DNA form, the CDR3 reads TGTGCCATCAGTGAGAGACAGGGGGTCTACGAGCAGTACGTC. It is translated as CAISERQGVYEQYV.

The CDR3 DNA reads TGTGCCAGCAGTGAGGCTACAGGGCCCGATCAGCCCCAGCATTTT. As protein: CASSEATGPDQPQHF. V usage is TRBV2 and J usage is TRBJ1-5; D is possibly TRBD1 (6 bases). The CDR3 loop spans 15 amino acids. V was cut by 3 bases and J by 5 bases, with 14 bases left in between. Per the germline V gene, CDR1 is SNHLY and CDR2 is FYNNEI.

The CDR3 nucleotides read TGTGCCGAAGGGACAGGGGGTAACGCAGATACGCAGTATTTT. Protein: CAEGTGGNADTQYF. The chain is built from TRBV7-2 and TRBJ2-3; 11 bases are a match to TRBD1. This CDR3 spans 14 amino acids. V gave up 11 bases and J gave up 4 bases; unmatched junction bases: 8. Germline-derived CDR1 and CDR2 are SGHTA and FQGNSA. The complete variable domain, with remaining parts taken from reference TRBV7-2 and TRBJ2-3, reads GAGVSQSPSNKVTEKGKDVELRCDPISGHTALYWYRQSLGQGLEFLIYFQGNSAPDKSGLPSDRFSAERTGGSVSTLTIQRTQQEDSAVYLCAEGTGGNADTQYFGPGTRLTVL.

CDR3 nucleotides: TGTGCCAGCAGCGGACCGGGTTTCAGGGCAGGCTTCTTC. Encoded protein: CASSGPGFRAGFF. The V gene is TRBV21-1, the J gene TRBJ2-1; the D call of TRBD1 is as the table states it, not checked on the DNA. TRBV21-1 is deemed a pseudogene. The CDR3 runs 13 residues.

The chain recombines TRBV9 with TRBJ1-1, with TRBD1 matching 7 bases. This CDR3 contains 11 residues. Germline loops: CDR1 SGDLS, CDR2 YYNGEE. The junction had 0 bases not matched to a gene; V was cut back by 7 bases and J by 3 bases. The CDR3 region is CASQGDTEAFF. For the CDR3, the DNA is TGTGCCAGCCAGGGGGACACTGAAGCTTTCTTT. Combining the CDR3 with reference TRBV9 and TRBJ1-1 gives the whole variable domain DSGVTQTPKHLITATGQRVTLRCSPRSGDLSVYWYQQSLDQGLQFLIQYYNGEERAKGNILERFSAQQFPDLHSELNLSSLELGDSALYFCASQGDTEAFFGQGTRLTVV.

This chain joins TRBV19 and TRBJ2-5, with D hard to call. V lost 2 bases and J lost 5, with 9 bases in between. This CDR3 has 13 amino acids. CDR1 is LNHDA and CDR2 is SQIVND in the germline V gene (reference sequence). The CDR3 DNA reads TGTGCCAGTAGTATACAGGTCCGGGAGACCCAGTACTTC. Its translation is CASSIQVRETQYF.